These 4 T cell receptor beta chains share one sample of origin, sequenced in a study of cytomegalovirus exposure and HLA in healthy donors. 60 Vbeta and 13 Jbeta primers were used in PCR. Assay used: immunoSEQ multiplex PCR; TCRdb lists only in-frame clones, some missing. The top ten clones hold about 2% of a sample with about 200,000 clones, around 85% of them seen once. Specimen: PBMCs. These receptors were collected from a woman in her forties or fifties in good health and CMV-seronegative.

The chain links TRBV27 to TRBJ1-5; TRBD1 aligns across 9 bases. In germline, CDR1 is MNHEY, CDR2 SMNVEV (reference sequence). Unmatched junction bases numbered 6, after V lost 2 bases and J lost 1 base. The CDR3 runs 17 residues. CDR3 DNA: TGTGCCAGCAGTTTACCTCTGACAGGGGGGAGCAATCAGCCCCAGCATTTT. Protein sequence: CASSLPLTGGSNQPQHF.

The chain is built from TRBV5-8 and TRBJ2-7, with 8 bases lining up with TRBD1. The V and J ends lost 1 base and 1 base, in that order; junction bases with no gene match: 4. The CDR3 runs to 15 residues. Looked up from germline, CDR1 is SGHTS and CDR2 is YDEGEE. The CDR3 loop is CASSLSGTGSYEQYF. The DNA for the CDR3 is TGTGCCAGCAGCTTGTCGGGGACAGGATCCTACGAGCAGTACTTC. Complete variable domain (other parts from reference TRBV5-8 and TRBJ2-7): EAGVTQSPTHLIKTRGQQATLRCSPISGHTSVYWYQQALGLGLQFLLWYDEGEERNRGNFPPRFSGRQFPNYSSELNVNALELEDSALYLCASSLSGTGSYEQYFGPGTRLTVT.

Only one count was recorded for this clone. This chain links TRBV6-1 with TRBJ2-2, with D unclear. Germline CDR1 is MNHNS and CDR2 is SASEGT. Trimming left V 3 bases short and J 1 base short, with 12 bases between. The CDR3 loop spans 16 amino acids. The CDR3 protein is CASSDEPEKNTGELFF. CDR3 DNA sequence: TGTGCCAGCAGTGATGAGCCGGAGAAGAACACCGGGGAGCTGTTTTTT.

The chain carries TRBV18 and TRBJ1-5; no clear D gene. CDR3 length: 18 residues. Looked up from germline, CDR1 is KGHSH and CDR2 is LQKENI. V gave up 3 bases and J gave up 0 bases, with 18 bases separating them. In DNA form, the CDR3 reads TGTGCCAGCTCACCGTACGACCTCAAAGGAGGTAGCAATCAGCCCCAGCATTTT. Its protein product is CASSPYDLKGGSNQPQHF.